This is a list of T cell receptor beta chains from one sample in a study of blood T cell repertoires in COVID-19. Method: immunoSEQ multiplex PCR; TCRdb's copy keeps in-frame clones and lacks some. The repertoire holds around 220,000 clones, with roughly 90% as singletons. Sample: peripheral blood. The source is a man aged 35 to 55 with active or convalescent COVID-19. The CDR3 runs from the conserved cysteine through the conserved F or W. Each record gives: clone size, J gene, V gene, CDR3 length, CDR3 protein. Rows give clone size only sometimes, using once, few, many, or a class for an expanded clone.

NA,TRBJ1-1,TRBV10-2,14,CASSESEGVTEAFF
NA,TRBJ2-1,TRBV4-1,15,CASSQGTGGFNEQFF
NA,TRBJ2-2,TRBV5-1,15,CASSLAWQRRGELFF
NA,TRBJ2-7,TRBV30,14,CAWSRGGHDYEQYF
NA,TRBJ2-1,TRBV11-2,13,CASSPWGGDEQFF
NA,TRBJ2-1,TRBV5-1,16,CASSPTSPSSNNEQFF
NA,TRBJ1-5,TRBV19,14,CASSWPGGGQPQHF
NA,TRBJ2-5,TRBV7-9,13,CASSGTAQETQYF
NA,TRBJ2-1,TRBV11-2,16,CASSFFAAGRYNEQFF
NA,TRBJ2-7,TRBV28,15,CASHSPHRRPYEQYF
NA,TRBJ1-1,TRBV6-5,12,CASRTGGTEAFF
NA,TRBJ2-7,TRBV10-2,18,CASSELERGQGSSYEQYF
NA,TRBJ1-1,TRBV3-1/TRBV3-2,15,CASSRNMQGIAEAFF
NA,TRBJ1-4,TRBV7-2,15,CASSLQGATNEKLFF
NA,TRBJ1-2,TRBV18,16,CASSPIFQGAAGGYTF
NA,TRBJ2-2,TRBV11-3,19,CASSPGIGTGKQNTGELFF
NA,TRBJ2-3,TRBV30,14,CAWSASGGTDTQYF
few,TRBJ1-1,TRBV12-5,17,CASGFGLYSGMNTEAFF
NA,TRBJ1-5,TRBV28,14,CASSGDSNNQPQHF
NA,TRBJ2-5,TRBV15,15,CATSRVGGGAQTQYF
NA,TRBJ1-2,TRBV27,16,CASSSPGTGTLDGYTF
NA,TRBJ2-4,TRBV18,14,CASSPPLAKNIQYF
NA,TRBJ1-1,TRBV28,14,CASSLGLANTEAFF
few,TRBJ1-2,TRBV5-1,17,CASSLEAFLTGNTGYTF
NA,TRBJ2-7,TRBV2,15,CASSDPGQGSYEQYF
NA,TRBJ2-7,TRBV11-2,16,CASSQTGEFLSYEQYF
NA,TRBJ1-5,TRBV25-1,12,CASSDGRQPQHF
NA,TRBJ1-6,TRBV2,14,CASSLGQKNSPLHF
NA,TRBJ1-4,TRBV27,14,CASRADSGNEKLFF
NA,TRBJ1-5,TRBV7-4,17,CASSSMTRQGITQPQHF
once,TRBJ2-3,TRBV19,14,CASSRQGMTDTQYF
NA,TRBJ1-1,TRBV28,14,CASSDRGRNTEAFF
NA,TRBJ1-1,TRBV28,16,CASSFQWGQKNTEAFF
NA,TRBJ2-7,TRBV30,13,CAWSADRGYEQYF
NA,TRBJ1-4,TRBV28,16,CASSLMTPTTNEKLFF
NA,TRBJ1-2,TRBV27,15,CASSRPGQGTYGYTF
NA,TRBJ1-6,TRBV10-3,13,CAISGTVDSPLHF
NA,TRBJ1-2,TRBV6-5,14,CASSPSDGTRGYTF
few,TRBJ2-1,TRBV27,19,CASRPRTSGDLQPYNEQFF
NA,TRBJ1-4,TRBV5-1,15,CASSTLGALYETLFF
NA,TRBJ1-1,TRBV5-1,13,CASGGTVNTEAFF
NA,TRBJ2-1,TRBV7-9,14,CASSAGQRYNEQFF
NA,TRBJ2-6,TRBV27,22,CASSSLNRALGKGHSGANVLTF
NA,TRBJ1-1,TRBV16,14,CASSHGTANTEAFF
NA,TRBJ2-7,TRBV27,14,CASSLSRASYEQYF
NA,TRBJ2-3,TRBV6-2/TRBV6-3,17,CASSSRETRSDTDTQYF
NA,TRBJ1-2,TRBV12-3/TRBV12-4,13,CASSSSRAYGYTF
NA,TRBJ1-2,TRBV7-3,14,CATSAEGGNYGYTF
NA,TRBJ1-6,TRBV4-1,18,CASSQVRSRNTENSPLHF